The 5 T cell receptor beta chains below were found in one sample sequenced in a study of blood T cell repertoires in COVID-19. The assay was immunoSEQ multiplex PCR, and TCRdb's table has in-frame clones only and misses some. The sample contains around 140,000 clones, around nine tenths of which appear only once. Sequenced material: peripheral blood. Receptors were obtained from a woman in her 70s with COVID-19, enrolled during active disease.

The rearrangement joins TRBV7-9 to TRBJ1-6; D remains unclear. In germline, CDR1 is SEHNR, CDR2 FQNEAQ (reference sequence). The CDR3 runs to 13 residues. Trimming took off 3 bases at V and 8 bases at J, with 8 bases between the two ends. For the CDR3, the DNA is TGTGCCAGCAGCTTGATGCGGGATTCACCCCTCCACTTT. Translated, it gives CASSLMRDSPLHF.

The V gene is TRBV19, the J gene TRBJ2-1; TRBD2 agrees at 7 bases. The germline gives CDR1 LNHDA, CDR2 SQIVND (reference sequence). The ends lost 6 bases at V and 2 bases at J; junction bases unmatched: 10. This CDR3 has 16 amino acids. CDR3 sequence (DNA): TGTGCCAGTAGACGGGGGGTCGCGGAGACCTACAATGAGCAGTTCTTC. It translates to CASRRGVAETYNEQFF.

There are a few counts of this clone. This sequence joins TRBV9 and TRBJ2-6, with 8 bases aligning to TRBD2. Trimming removed 4 bases from V and 0 bases from J; junction bases left unmatched: 6. CDR3 length: 17 amino acids. From germline, CDR1 is SGDLS and CDR2 YYNGEE. The CDR3 nucleotides are TGTGCCAGCAGCTCCACGGGGGGGGCCTCTGGGGCCAACGTCCTGACTTTC. Amino acid sequence: CASSSTGGASGANVLTF.

The chain joins TRBV4-2 to TRBJ1-6; D call uncertain. This CDR3 comprises 15 residues. Trimming took off 0 bases at V and 9 bases at J, with 12 bases between the two ends. Per the germline V gene, CDR1 is LGHNA and CDR2 is YNFKEQ. The CDR3 spells CASSQDQKNSSPLHF. CDR3 coding DNA: TGTGCCAGCAGCCAAGATCAAAAAAACAGTTCACCCCTCCACTTT.

The chain uses TRBV30 and TRBJ1-2, with 10 bases identical to TRBD1. V gave up 7 bases and J gave up 0 bases; unmatched junction bases: 11. The CDR3 has 16 residues. Per the germline V gene, CDR1 is GTSNPN and CDR2 is SVGIG (reference sequence). CDR3 amino acids: CALRGGQGLSNYGYTF. CDR3 nucleotide sequence: TGTGCCTTACGAGGGGGACAGGGGCTATCTAACTATGGCTACACCTTC.